The clone carrying this TCR beta chain was detected only a few times. Its antigen is as yet unknown. This CDR3 has 12 residues. Looked up from germline, CDR1 is SGHRS and CDR2 is YFSETQ. V shed 2 bases and J shed 8 bases, with 9 bases lying between them. The table came from immunoSEQ multiplex PCR; TCRdb's copy has only in-frame clones and leaves some out. The table has more than 45,000 clones, 70% to 90% seen once. This sample was taken from a study of OX40 agonist ivuxolimab in advanced cancers. Study findings and constraints: Some of the nonresponding patients also showed low levels of normalized T-cell clonal expansion. Fewer expanded clones were found on average in CD4+ than in CD8+ T cells.

The TCR sequence derives from an adult with an advanced solid tumor such as melanoma, head and neck, liver or kidney cancer. Sequences were derived from CD4+ or CD8+ T cells sorted from blood, sampled in a trial of the OX40 agonist ivuxolimab. The V call is TRBV5-1, the J call TRBJ2-3; tentatively, D is TRBD2 (5 bases). CDR3 in DNA: TGCGCCAGCAGCTTACTAGGTGGTACGCAGTATTTT. Its protein is CASSLLGGTQYF.